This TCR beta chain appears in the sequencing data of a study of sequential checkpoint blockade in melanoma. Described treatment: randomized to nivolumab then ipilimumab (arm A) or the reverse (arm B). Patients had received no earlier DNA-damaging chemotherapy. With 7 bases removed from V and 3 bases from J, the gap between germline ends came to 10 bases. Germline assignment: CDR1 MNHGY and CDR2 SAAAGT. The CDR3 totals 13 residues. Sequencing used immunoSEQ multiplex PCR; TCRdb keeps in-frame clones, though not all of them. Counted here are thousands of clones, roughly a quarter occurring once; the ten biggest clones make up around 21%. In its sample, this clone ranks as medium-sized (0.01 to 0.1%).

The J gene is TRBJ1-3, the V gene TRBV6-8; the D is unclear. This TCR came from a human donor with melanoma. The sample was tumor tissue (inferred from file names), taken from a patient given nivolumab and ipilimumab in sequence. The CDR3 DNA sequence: TGTGCCAGCAACGAAGGAATTGGAAACACCATATATTTT. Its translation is CASNEGIGNTIYF.